Listed below are T cell receptor beta chains from one sample, sequenced in a study of T cell changes during pregnancy in multiple sclerosis. Clones were sequenced by immunoSEQ multiplex PCR, and TCRdb holds only the in-frame ones, with some missing. Of 35,000 to 45,000 clones in the sample, 87% are singletons; the top ten hold under 0.9%. The sample consisted of CD4+ T cells from peripheral blood mononuclear cells, taken after pregnancy. Every receptor here comes from a female donor with multiple sclerosis, enrolled in a pregnancy study. CDR3s include the opening cysteine and the closing phenylalanine or tryptophan. The order of the fields is D gene, J gene, CDR3 length, clone size, V gene, CDR3 protein, CDR3 DNA. A D gene is named only where the DNA matches it firmly. The size entry is marked missing in some rows and otherwise reads once, few, many or a size class.

>TRBD1|TRBJ1-1|15|NA|TRBV5-1
CASSLNAGGNTEAFF
TGCGCCAGCAGCTTAAATGCAGGGGGGAACACTGAAGCTTTCTTT
>TRBD1|TRBJ2-5|14|once|TRBV12-5
CASSQGALQETQYF
TGTGCTAGCTCACAGGGGGCTCTCCAAGAGACCCAGTACTTC
>TRBD1|TRBJ2-3|16|once|TRBV19
CASSWGQGTSTDTQYF
TGTGCCAGTAGTTGGGGACAGGGGACCAGCACAGATACGCAGTATTTT
>NA|TRBJ1-6|16|NA|TRBV7-3
CASSIRGGPSGSPLHF
TGTGCCAGCAGCATAAGGGGGGGTCCCAGTGGTTCACCCCTCCACTTT
>TRBD1|TRBJ1-1|14|NA|TRBV5-1
CASSLVPGGDEAFF
TGCGCCAGCAGCTTAGTCCCAGGGGGAGATGAAGCTTTCTTT
>NA|TRBJ1-5|15|NA|TRBV28
CASSPGSYSNQPQHF
TGTGCCAGCAGTCCAGGGTCTTATAGCAATCAGCCCCAGCATTTT
>NA|TRBJ1-2|16|once|TRBV9
CASSVNSRGDFYGYTF
TGTGCCAGCAGCGTAAACTCCAGGGGTGATTTCTATGGCTACACCTTC
>NA|TRBJ1-1|14|NA|TRBV10-3
CAISELEGDTEAFF
TGTGCCATCAGTGAGTTGGAGGGTGATACTGAAGCTTTCTTT
>TRBD1|TRBJ1-3|13|NA|TRBV7-2
CASSPRQGSTIYF
TGTGCCAGCAGCCCCCGACAGGGTAGCACCATATATTTT
>TRBD1|TRBJ2-5|13|NA|TRBV10-3
CAISGQEQETQYF
TGTGCCATCAGCGGACAGGAGCAAGAGACCCAGTACTTC
>TRBD2|TRBJ2-2|16|NA|TRBV4-1
CASSQEQRGGGGELFF
TGCGCCAGCAGCCAAGAACAGCGGGGGGGCGGCGGGGAGCTGTTTTTT
>TRBD1|TRBJ1-2|13|NA|TRBV25-1
CASSLRGHRGYTF
TGTGCCAGCAGCCTCAGGGGGCATCGTGGCTACACCTTC
>NA|TRBJ2-1|14|NA|TRBV9
CASSPLPAEDEQFF
TGTGCCAGCAGCCCTCTCCCGGCAGAGGATGAGCAGTTCTTC
>TRBD1|TRBJ1-1|15|NA|TRBV10-3
CAISPLGQGNTEAFF
TGTGCCATCAGTCCCCTCGGACAGGGGAACACTGAAGCTTTCTTT
>NA|TRBJ2-1|15|once|TRBV2
CASRLQGGPENEQFF
TGTGCCAGCAGATTACAGGGTGGCCCTGAAAATGAGCAGTTCTTC
>NA|TRBJ2-3|16|NA|TRBV7-9
CASSQPSFPFTDTQYF
TGTGCCAGCAGCCAGCCTAGCTTCCCCTTCACAGATACGCAGTATTTT
>TRBD2|TRBJ2-5|17|NA|TRBV18
CASSPLMGGLAQETQYF
TGTGCCAGCTCACCCCTCATGGGGGGACTAGCCCAAGAGACCCAGTACTTC
>NA|TRBJ1-5|13|NA|TRBV5-6
CASSSRNNQPQHF
TGTGCCAGCAGCAGCAGGAATAATCAGCCCCAGCATTTT
>NA|TRBJ1-6|17|NA|TRBV5-4
CASSTRQPGSYNSPLHF
TGTGCCAGCAGCACCAGACAGCCAGGCTCCTATAATTCACCCCTCCACTTT
>NA|TRBJ1-1|14|NA|TRBV5-1
CASSLLRGNTEAFF
TGCGCCAGCAGCTTGTTACGGGGGAACACTGAAGCTTTCTTT
>NA|TRBJ1-4|15|NA|TRBV4-1
CASSPPGLFNEKLFF
TGCGCCAGCAGCCCCCCAGGGTTATTTAATGAAAAACTGTTTTTT
>NA|TRBJ2-6|12|NA|TRBV5-4
CASSLGVGVLTF
TGTGCCAGCAGCTTAGGGGTGGGCGTCCTGACTTTC
>NA|TRBJ1-6|15|once|TRBV7-2
CASSQQVGQYSPLHF
TGTGCCAGCAGCCAACAAGTTGGGCAGTATTCACCCCTCCACTTT
>TRBD1|TRBJ2-6|16|NA|TRBV19
CASSIVLRQGRNVLTF
TGTGCCAGTAGTATAGTCCTCCGACAGGGAAGAAACGTCCTGACTTTC
>NA|TRBJ1-1|14|NA|TRBV6-6
CASSYGGEWAEAFF
TGTGCCAGCAGTTACGGGGGCGAGTGGGCTGAAGCTTTCTTT
>NA|TRBJ2-7|14|few|TRBV7-9
CASSLARTANKQYF
TGTGCCAGCAGCTTAGCGCGGACAGCAAATAAGCAGTACTTC
>NA|TRBJ2-7|15|NA|TRBV7-8
CASSSGGRRSYEQYF
TGTGCCAGCAGCTCCGGGGGGCGCCGGTCCTACGAGCAGTACTTC
>NA|TRBJ1-3|16|NA|TRBV11-2
CASSLVPGRLGNTIYF
TGTGCCAGCAGCTTAGTGCCAGGCCGGCTTGGAAACACCATATATTTT
>NA|TRBJ1-5|15|NA|TRBV2
CASSTYQGTFQPQHF
TGTGCCAGCAGTACTTACCAGGGGACGTTTCAGCCCCAGCATTTT
>TRBD2|TRBJ2-1|16|NA|TRBV11-1
CASSLAPLAGGNEQFF
TGTGCCAGCAGCTTAGCCCCGCTAGCGGGGGGAAATGAGCAGTTCTTC
>NA|TRBJ1-1|13|NA|TRBV6-5
CASSQLSGPEAFF
TGTGCCAGCAGTCAATTGTCGGGTCCCGAAGCTTTCTTT
>NA|TRBJ2-3|13|once|TRBV29-1
CSVPGLGTDTQYF
TGCAGCGTTCCCGGACTGGGCACAGATACGCAGTATTTT
>TRBD2|TRBJ2-5|16|few|TRBV6-5
CASSYSLAGVVETQYF
TGTGCCAGCAGTTACTCCCTAGCGGGGGTGGTTGAGACCCAGTACTTC
>NA|TRBJ1-5|19|few|TRBV1
CTSSPDIRGREGSNQPQHF
TGCACCAGCAGTCCTGATATCCGTGGCAGGGAAGGGAGCAATCAGCCCCAGCATTTT
>NA|TRBJ1-6|12|once|TRBV19
CASSPRDSPLHF
TGTGCCAGTAGCCCCAGGGATTCACCCCTCCACTTT
>NA|TRBJ2-3|14|NA|TRBV11-3
CASSSQAATDTQYF
TGTGCCAGCAGCTCTCAAGCGGCCACAGATACGCAGTATTTT
>TRBD2|TRBJ2-5|16|NA|TRBV9
CASSSQIAGSQETQYF
TGTGCCAGCAGTTCTCAGATAGCGGGGAGCCAAGAGACCCAGTACTTC
>TRBD1|TRBJ1-1|14|once|TRBV28
CASSPGQGGVGSFF
TGTGCCAGCAGCCCCGGACAGGGAGGGGTCGGGTCTTTCTTT
>NA|TRBJ1-5|13|NA|TRBV5-8
CASSPGGDRAQHF
TGTGCCAGCAGCCCGGGGGGGGATCGAGCCCAGCATTTT
>TRBD1|TRBJ1-1|13|NA|TRBV10-3
CAMKSTGGTEAFF
TGTGCCATGAAGTCTACAGGGGGCACTGAAGCTTTCTTT
>TRBD2|TRBJ2-5|16|NA|TRBV5-1
CASRLAGGLSVETQYF
TGCGCCAGCAGACTAGCGGGGGGGCTTTCGGTAGAGACCCAGTACTTC
>NA|TRBJ2-7|13|NA|TRBV28
CASGQEQLYEQYF
TGTGCCAGCGGTCAAGAACAGTTATACGAGCAGTACTTC
>NA|TRBJ1-5|15|NA|TRBV6-6
CASRSLKGVSRPQHF
TGTGCCAGCAGATCCCTCAAGGGGGTATCGAGGCCCCAGCATTTT
>NA|TRBJ1-4|14|NA|TRBV7-9
CASSVQGPDEKLFF
TGTGCCAGCAGCGTCCAGGGGCCTGATGAAAAACTGTTTTTT
>TRBD1|TRBJ1-4|15|NA|TRBV19
CASSMAGQGKEKLFF
TGTGCCAGTAGTATGGCGGGACAGGGGAAAGAAAAACTGTTTTTT
>TRBD1|TRBJ2-2|14|NA|TRBV6-5
CASRNRDRAGELFF
TGTGCCAGCAGAAACCGGGACAGGGCCGGGGAGCTGTTTTTT
>TRBD1|TRBJ1-1|14|NA|TRBV29-1
CSVEEGTGPGEAFF
TGCAGCGTTGAAGAAGGGACAGGCCCCGGGGAAGCTTTCTTT
>NA|TRBJ2-7|15|NA|TRBV4-3
CASSQDAWGSGEQYF
TGCGCCAGCAGCCAAGATGCGTGGGGTTCGGGGGAGCAGTACTTC
>TRBD2|TRBJ2-1|16|NA|TRBV28
CASSSTSGGFYNEQFF
TGTGCCAGCAGTTCGACTAGCGGGGGGTTCTACAATGAGCAGTTCTTC
>TRBD1|TRBJ2-2|15|NA|TRBV18
CASSPAGGDTGELFF
TGTGCCAGCTCACCAGCAGGGGGAGACACCGGGGAGCTGTTTTTT
>NA|TRBJ2-1|15|NA|TRBV6-5
CASSYSEGVGNEQFF
TGTGCCAGCAGTTACAGTGAGGGAGTGGGCAATGAGCAGTTCTTC
>NA|TRBJ2-3|19|NA|TRBV7-5
CARSLAGDTGGKVSDTQYF
TGTGCCAGAAGCTTAGCTGGGGACACGGGGGGAAAAGTTTCAGATACGCAGTATTTT
>TRBD1|TRBJ1-1|13|NA|TRBV5-4
CASSLVRDSEAFF
TGTGCCAGCAGCTTGGTCCGGGACAGTGAAGCTTTCTTT
>NA|TRBJ1-1|14|NA|TRBV6-5
CASSYGRGNTEAFF
TGTGCCAGCAGTTACGGCAGGGGAAACACTGAAGCTTTCTTT
>TRBD1|TRBJ1-5|14|NA|TRBV18
CASSPSGTGVPQHF
TGTGCCAGCTCACCTTCCGGGACAGGGGTCCCCCAGCATTTT
>NA|TRBJ2-3|16|NA|TRBV10-3
CAISVGGPPVADTQYF
TGTGCCATCAGTGTGGGAGGACCCCCTGTAGCAGATACGCAGTATTTT
>TRBD2|TRBJ2-2|14|NA|TRBV5-1
CASSLERGHGELFF
TGCGCCAGCAGCTTAGAGCGGGGCCATGGGGAGCTGTTTTTT
>TRBD1|TRBJ1-4|15|NA|TRBV2
CASSVSGQVSQKLFF
TGTGCCAGCAGTGTATCGGGACAGGTTAGCCAAAAACTGTTTTTT
>NA|TRBJ2-5|13|NA|TRBV5-1
CASSLEAQETQYF
TGCGCCAGCAGCTTGGAAGCACAAGAGACCCAGTACTTC